The entry that follows covers one T cell receptor (beta chain) sequence. Antigen specificity is unknown. This sample was included in a study of T-cell memory formation after mild COVID-19. With constant-segment primers, 5'RACE yielded cDNA libraries of TCR alpha and TCR beta that carried sample barcodes and UMIs. Via MiXCR, TCRdb re-called the 5' RACE reads, giving one row per CDR3 protein. The repertoire has 430,000 or so distinct CDR3 sequences, about 23% of them found once; the top ten carry about an eighth. Germline loops: CDR1 DFQATT, CDR2 SNEGSKA (reference sequence). J gave up 2 bases and V 5 bases, and 8 bases lay outside the gene matches. The CDR3 loop spans 14 amino acids. Study-level findings and limits: Contracting CD4+ clones sat mainly in CM and EM; CD8+ in EMRA.

This receptor was obtained from an adult woman who had mild COVID-19 (a few samples of this study predate the infection). Cell type and time point are not known. The J gene is TRBJ2-5, the V gene TRBV20-1; 7 bases line up with TRBD2. The sequencing sample was made of PBMCs or a T cell subset sorted from them (not recorded which). Written as DNA, the CDR3 is TGCAGTGCTGATACCAGCGGGGAACAAGAGACCCAGTACTTC. Translated: CSADTSGEQETQYF.